These 15 T cell receptor beta chains were sequenced from one sample in a study of T cell responses to AZD1222 COVID-19 vaccine. Clones were read by immunoSEQ multiplex PCR, and TCRdb kept only the in-frame ones, dropping some. The sample carries around 110,000 clones, more than 75% recorded once. This specimen consisted of peripheral blood, obtained on day 0 of AZD1222 vaccination. These receptor sequences come from an adult in good health.

The V and J genes are TRBV28 and TRBJ2-7; 14 nucleotides match TRBD2. There are 15 residues in the CDR3. Germline CDR1 MDHEN, CDR2 SYDVKM. J gave up 5 bases and V 6 bases, and 6 bases lay outside the gene matches. CDR3 coding DNA: TGTGCCAGCAGCCCGGGACTAGCGGGAGCTCACGAGCAGTACTTC. It encodes CASSPGLAGAHEQYF.

The rearrangement links TRBV30 to TRBJ1-4, with D unclear. V dropped 0 bases and J dropped 6 bases, with 2 bases sitting between them. In germline, CDR1 is GTSNPN, CDR2 SVGIG (reference sequence). This CDR3 is 11 amino acids long. In nucleotides, the CDR3 is TGTGCCTGGAGTGTAGATGAAAAACTGTTTTTT. Encoded protein: CAWSVDEKLFF.

The chain has TRBV30 and TRBJ2-4; D possibly uses TRBD1 or TRBD2 (5 bases each). Germline CDR1 is GTSNPN and CDR2 is SVGIG (reference sequence). Trimming shortened V by 0 bases and J by 7 bases, and 7 bases separated the two germline ends. The CDR3 spans 12 residues. The CDR3 DNA is TGTGCCTGGAGTGTTTGGGGGAACATTCAGTACTTC. Translation gives CAWSVWGNIQYF.

Comments on this clone: An end of the junction differs from the germline gene, which may be a read error. Other DNA sequences in this specimen translate into the identical CDR3. This sequence joins TRBV3-1 (or the pseudogene TRBV3-2) and TRBJ1-2; D may be TRBD1 (5 bases). The CDR3 length is 14 residues. Germline CDR1 and CDR2: LGHDT and YNNKEL (reference sequence). The CDR3 DNA sequence: TGTGCTAGCAGCCAAGATCATCGGGGGAGGGGCTACACCTTC. This encodes CASSQDHRGRGYTF.

The rearrangement joins TRBV12-3 or TRBV12-4 to TRBJ1-1; TRBD1 aligns across 7 bases. After removal of 6 bases from V and 9 bases from J, the junction contained 4 bases not matched to a gene. The length of the CDR3 is 11 residues. The CDR3 DNA sequence: TGTGCCAGCAGGACAGGGTTCAAAGCTTTCTTT. Translation: CASRTGFKAFF.

The chain recombines TRBV3-1 (or the pseudogene TRBV3-2) with TRBJ2-2; unclear D gene. Germline V gene lookup returns CDR1 LGHDT and CDR2 YNNKEL (reference sequence). Deletions cut 3 bases from V and 5 bases from J, with 10 bases between. This CDR3 has 14 amino acids. The DNA of the CDR3 is TGTGCCAGCAGCCACAAGGGCAGTACCGGGGAGCTGTTTTTT. Protein: CASSHKGSTGELFF.

V and J are TRBV12-3 or TRBV12-4 and TRBJ2-7; 7 bases fit TRBD2. V was pared by 6 bases and J by 4 bases, with 6 bases of the junction left unmatched. The CDR3 is made up of 13 amino acids. The chain's CDR3 is CASSAGEGYEQYF. The CDR3 DNA reads as TGTGCCAGCAGCGCGGGAGAAGGTTACGAGCAGTACTTC.

The J gene is TRBJ2-3, the V gene TRBV19; 11 bases align to TRBD2. Unmatched junction bases numbered 11, after V lost 9 bases and J lost 0 bases. The germline V gene has CDR1 LNHDA and CDR2 SQIVND (reference sequence). The CDR3 loop spans 17 amino acids. CDR3: CARVSGRASSSTDTQYF. The CDR3 region has the DNA TGTGCCAGAGTTAGCGGGAGGGCCTCTTCAAGCACAGATACGCAGTATTTT.

This chain joins TRBV27 and TRBJ2-1; 12 bases match TRBD2. The CDR3 has 16 residues. The ends lost 6 bases at V and 5 bases at J; junction bases unmatched: 8. CDR1 MNHEY and CDR2 SMNVEV come from the germline V gene (reference sequence). The CDR3 nucleotides read TGTGCCAGCAGCCGAAGGACTAGCGGGGTCAACAATGAGCAGTTCTTC. The encoded protein is CASSRRTSGVNNEQFF.

V usage is TRBV6-5 and J usage is TRBJ1-4, with D hard to call. The germline CDR1 and CDR2 sequences are MNHEY and SVGAGI. Trimming shortened V by 8 bases and J by 7 bases, and 17 bases separated the two germline ends. The CDR3 has 14 residues. The CDR3, as DNA: TGTGCCAGCGCGGTCTTGGGAGGCGGTGAAAAACTGTTTTTT. Translation gives CASAVLGGGEKLFF.

This chain connects TRBV10-1 to TRBJ2-7; D is undetermined. The germline V gene encodes CDR1 WNHNN and CDR2 SYGVQD (reference sequence). V was shortened by 9 bases and J by 6 bases, with 9 bases between the two germline ends. There are 10 residues in the CDR3. The CDR3, as DNA: TGCGCCAGGAACTTCTGCGAGCAGTACTTC. Protein sequence: CARNFCEQYF.

The chain is built from TRBV14 and TRBJ1-5; the D is unclear. The CDR3 length is 13 residues. Germline V gene data show CDR1 as SGHDN and CDR2 as FVKESK. The V gene lost 3 bases and the J gene lost 9 bases, with 12 bases spanning the gap. Here the CDR3 reads CASSQGGPGPQHF. CDR3 DNA sequence: TGTGCCAGCAGCCAGGGAGGCCCTGGGCCCCAGCATTTT.

The chain has TRBV29-1 and TRBJ1-1, with unresolved D. The germline V gene encodes CDR1 SQVTM and CDR2 ANQGSEA. The length of the CDR3 is 13 residues. V was clipped by 3 bases and J by 4 bases, with 12 bases between them. CDR3 protein: CSVDEGGGTEAFF. The CDR3 region has the DNA TGCAGCGTTGATGAGGGAGGCGGCACTGAAGCTTTCTTT.

V gene TRBV24-1 combines with J gene TRBJ2-1; D perhaps matches TRBD2 (5 bases). Between the trimmed V and J ends, which lost 7 bases and 3 bases, there was a span of 9 bases. CDR3 length equals 13 residues. The germline gives CDR1 KGHDR, CDR2 SFDVKD. CDR3 in DNA: TGTGCCACCAGCCGGACTGTCTACAATGAGCAGTTCTTC. As protein: CATSRTVYNEQFF.

The gene calls are TRBV29-1 and TRBJ1-1; no reliable D call. Trimming took 3 bases from V and 1 from J, leaving 3 bases between them. Germline loops: CDR1 SQVTM, CDR2 ANQGSEA. The CDR3 is 11 residues long. In DNA form, the CDR3 reads TGCAGCGTTGACCAGAACACTGAAGCTTTCTTT. Translating it yields CSVDQNTEAFF.